These 19 T cell receptor beta chains came from one sample sequenced in a study of cytomegalovirus exposure and HLA in healthy donors. PCR employed 60 Vbeta and 13 Jbeta primers. Sequencing was performed with immunoSEQ multiplex PCR; in TCRdb, only in-frame clones are kept and a portion is missing. The sample lists around 300,000 clones, around four fifths occurring once. Sequencing was done on a sample of PBMCs. These receptors came from a woman aged 40 to 55 in good health and CMV-seropositive.

V usage is TRBV28 and J usage is TRBJ2-7; no clear D gene. This CDR3 is 12 amino acids long. Germline CDR1 is MDHEN and CDR2 is SYDVKM. V was cut by 6 bases and J by 4 bases, with 10 bases left in between. DNA of the CDR3: TGTGCCAGCAGCCAACAGCTATACGAGCAGTACTTC. Amino acid sequence: CASSQQLYEQYF.

V is TRBV11-3 and J is TRBJ2-1; the match to TRBD2 covers 10 bases. There are 15 residues in the CDR3. The germline V gene encodes CDR1 SGHNT and CDR2 YENEEA. J was trimmed by 6 bases and V by 5 bases; bases with no gene match: 7. The CDR3 nucleotides read TGTGCCAGCAGCGCCAGCGGGAGGGGCCCCAATGAGCAGTTCTTC. It is translated as CASSASGRGPNEQFF.

The chain is built from TRBV6-1 and TRBJ1-4; no reliable D call. The germline V and J ends were trimmed by 10 bases and 3 bases, with 15 bases remaining between them. The germline CDR1 and CDR2 sequences are MNHNS and SASEGT. The CDR3 length is 14 residues. The CDR3 loop is CATEIALSNEKLFF. The CDR3, as DNA: TGTGCCACAGAGATAGCCCTGTCTAATGAAAAACTGTTTTTT.

This chain uses TRBV7-2 with TRBJ1-5, with a weak D call TRBD1 (5 bases). V dropped 1 base and J dropped 0 bases, with 13 bases sitting between them. Germline values: CDR1 SGHTA, CDR2 FQGNSA. This CDR3 region has 17 residues. CDR3 nucleotides: TGTGCCAGCAGCTTAGATTCCGGGGGAGCTAGCAATCAGCCCCAGCATTTT. This translates into CASSLDSGGASNQPQHF.

The rearrangement links TRBV6-5 to TRBJ2-5; 9 bases are a match to TRBD1. The end of the DNA fits TRBJ2-7 better, so the J call may be wrong. The germline V gene has CDR1 MNHEY and CDR2 SVGAGI. CDR3 length: 14 amino acids. The DNA of the CDR3 is TGTGCCAGCAGTCGCGGGACAGGGTCCTACGAGCAGTACTTC. Translated: CASSRGTGSYEQYF.

The chain is built from TRBV6-1 and TRBJ2-7, with TRBD2 identical over 7 bases. The CDR3 sequence is 14 residues long. The J segment lost 1 base and the V segment lost 8 bases, leaving 8 bases of the junction unmatched. CDR1 MNHNS and CDR2 SASEGT come from the germline V gene. CDR3 nucleotide sequence: TGTGCCAGCTGGGATCCGCGGGGGTCCTACGAGCAGTACTTC. Amino acids: CASWDPRGSYEQYF.

The rearrangement joins TRBV28 to TRBJ2-7; D gene uncertain. The CDR3 is 13 amino acids. In germline, CDR1 is MDHEN, CDR2 SYDVKM. Trimming left V 5 bases short and J 7 bases short, with 15 bases between. The CDR3: CASSRIPAGEQYF. For the CDR3, the DNA is TGTGCCAGCAGTCGAATACCCGCCGGGGAGCAGTACTTC.

The chain combines TRBV2 with TRBJ1-5; D may be TRBD1 (6 bases). V dropped 4 bases and J dropped 7 bases, with 14 bases sitting between them. CDR1 is SNHLY, CDR2 FYNNEI, per germline. This CDR3 spans 14 amino acids. CDR3 nucleotides: TGTGCCAGCAGTGTTTACAGGGTAGAGCAGCCCCAGCATTTT. Translated, it gives CASSVYRVEQPQHF.

CDR3 coding DNA: TGTGCCAGCAGTAATTTAAGGGACAGCTATAATTCACCCCTCCACTTT. Residues: CASSNLRDSYNSPLHF. J is TRBJ1-6 and V is TRBV2; 7 bases map to TRBD1. CDR1 is SNHLY and CDR2 is FYNNEI in the germline V gene. J was trimmed by 3 bases and V by 5 bases; bases with no gene match: 7. CDR3 length: 16 amino acids.

The chain employs TRBV7-9 and TRBJ1-5; no definite D call. The CDR3 totals 15 residues. The V end lost 1 base, the J end lost 8 bases, and 15 bases lay between the germline ends. CDR1 and CDR2 (germline): SEHNR, FQNEAQ (reference sequence). As DNA, the CDR3 is TGTGCCAGCAGCTTAGGGCAGTCTCCATCAGAGCCCCAGCATTTT. Its protein product is CASSLGQSPSEPQHF.

J is TRBJ1-5 and V is TRBV5-8; D might be TRBD1 (5 bases). Per the germline V gene, CDR1 is SGHTS and CDR2 is YDEGEE. This CDR3 contains 16 residues. V was shortened by 6 bases and J by 4 bases, with 20 bases between the two germline ends. The CDR3: CASNLDAGGSNQPQHF. The CDR3 region has the DNA TGTGCCAGCAACCTCGATGCGGGGGGGAGTAATCAGCCCCAGCATTTT.

This clone has only one observation. The CDR3 bases are TGCGCCAGCAGCCAACAAACCAGCGGGAGGACCACAGATACGCAGTATTTT. Amino acids: CASSQQTSGRTTDTQYF. This chain uses TRBV4-1 with TRBJ2-3; 9 positions match TRBD2. Trimming took 2 bases from V and 2 from J; bases not matched to a gene: 8. The CDR3 runs 17 residues. From germline, CDR1 is MGHRA and CDR2 YSYEKL.

The rearrangement joins TRBV18 to TRBJ1-1; no reliable D call. The CDR3 length is 15 residues. Trimming shortened V by 4 bases and J by 2 bases, and 14 bases separated the two germline ends. Germline assignment: CDR1 KGHSH and CDR2 LQKENI. CDR3 nucleotides: TGTGCCAGCTCACTCTGGCAGGACTTTAACACTGAAGCTTTCTTT. Protein: CASSLWQDFNTEAFF.

V is TRBV5-6 and J is TRBJ2-5; D unclear. CDR1 SGHDT and CDR2 YYEEEE come from the germline V gene. Deletions cut 0 bases from V and 5 bases from J, with 5 bases between. CDR3 size: 12 residues. CDR3 DNA sequence: TGTGCCAGCAGCTTGGTTCGGGAGACCCAGTACTTC. Its protein is CASSLVRETQYF.

The gene calls are TRBV7-3 and TRBJ2-3, with 14 bases that match TRBD2. Germline CDR1 SGHTA, CDR2 FQGTGA. This CDR3 contains 16 residues. The V segment lost 4 bases and the J segment 6 bases; nucleotides outside the gene matches: 6. The CDR3 region has the DNA TGTGCCAGCAGCTCAAGACTAGCGGGAGGGCCGGATACGCAGTATTTT. This sequence encodes CASSSRLAGGPDTQYF.

The chain is built from TRBV5-6 and TRBJ2-5; TRBD2 agrees at 13 bases. The CDR3 is 16 residues long. CDR1 and CDR2 from the germline V gene are SGHDT and YYEEEE. V shed 5 bases, J shed 5 bases, and the junction held 9 bases outside the gene matches. The CDR3 loop reads CASSFVTSGRRETQYF. In DNA, the CDR3 is TGTGCCAGCAGTTTCGTGACTAGCGGGAGGAGGGAGACCCAGTACTTC.

This clone was counted a few times. V usage is TRBV7-8 and J usage is TRBJ2-7, with 9 nucleotides matching TRBD1. In germline, CDR1 is SGHVS, CDR2 FQNEAQ. V lost 1 base to trimming and J lost 4 bases; unmatched junction nucleotides: 5. This CDR3 comprises 15 residues. The CDR3 loop reads CASSLGRTGVYEQYF. The CDR3 region has the DNA TGTGCCAGCAGCTTAGGGAGGACAGGGGTTTACGAGCAGTACTTC.

The chain uses TRBV28 and TRBJ2-5; TRBD2 aligns across 13 bases. Germline CDR1 MDHEN, CDR2 SYDVKM. CDR3 length: 15 amino acids. The V gene end was trimmed by 5 bases and the J gene end by 2 bases; junction bases not matched to a gene: 2. The CDR3 loop is CASSRLAGGQETQYF. CDR3 DNA sequence: TGTGCCAGCAGTCGACTAGCGGGGGGTCAAGAGACCCAGTACTTC.

The CDR3: CASSPQKNTEAFF. DNA for the CDR3: TGTGCCAGCAGCCCCCAAAAGAACACTGAAGCTTTCTTT. The chain employs TRBV7-9 and TRBJ1-1, with D unresolved. The CDR3 sequence is 13 residues long. Between the trimmed V and J ends, which lost 5 bases and 1 base, there was a span of 8 bases. Germline V lookup: CDR1 SEHNR, CDR2 FQNEAQ (reference sequence).